Listed here is a single T cell receptor beta chain. The CDR3 is made up of 16 amino acids. Germline V gene sequence: CDR1 SGHDT, CDR2 YYEEEE. With 4 bases clipped from V and 5 bases from J, the junction kept 9 bases outside the gene matches. The data belong to a study of blood T cell repertoires in COVID-19. Here immunoSEQ multiplex PCR was the method, and the copy in TCRdb shows in-frame clones only, minus some. The sample has around 250,000 clones, roughly 82% seen once. Seattle's cohort entered during active infection and was followed longitudinally. This receptor was identified in a woman of 80 years or more with COVID-19, enrolled during active disease. The V call is TRBV5-6, the J call TRBJ2-1; 10 bases match TRBD1. Source material: peripheral blood. The CDR3 here is CASSKPGQGWDNEQFF. CDR3 coding DNA: TGTGCCAGCAGCAAGCCGGGACAGGGGTGGGACAATGAGCAGTTCTTC.